This T cell receptor (beta chain) was documented in a study of shared clonotypes between healthy human individuals. The CDR3 length is 15 residues. The germline CDR1 and CDR2 sequences are MNHEY and SMNVEV (reference sequence). V shed 5 bases and J shed 9 bases, with 22 bases lying between them. The study separated CD4+ cells into CD45RA+ naive and CD45RA-negative memory subsets. This table comes from immunoSEQ multiplex PCR, and its TCRdb copy is limited to in-frame clones, with some not included. This table has about 2.3 million clones, 85% to 95% appearing once. The clonotype originates from a man aged 18 to 35 in good health. Some clones in this sample may be carry-over from other donors' samples. Sequencing used naive CD4+ T cells from PBMCs. The subset denotes: CD45RA+ positively selected. This sequence joins TRBV27 and TRBJ2-5; possibly TRBD1 for D (5 bases). This CDR3 is CASSRTSDGVGAQYF. The CDR3 DNA is TGTGCCAGCAGTCGCACCTCCGACGGAGTAGGGGCCCAGTACTTC.